This entry lists 5 T cell receptor beta chains sequenced from one sample in a study of patients and donors after allogeneic stem cell transplantation. One entry per CDR3 protein, called by TCRdb with MiXCR from the RT-PCR reads. The data show about 15,000 distinct CDR3 sequences, 25% to 30% seen once. The sample consisted of blood, either unsorted or a sorted T cell fraction (not recorded which). These receptors were obtained from a human donor who was either an allogeneic HSCT recipient or a stem cell or donor lymphocyte infusion donor (not recorded which). It is not recorded whose cells these are; they may come from a transplant donor.

In this sample, this clonotype turned up many times. V gene TRBV20-1 combines with J gene TRBJ2-3; 7 nucleotides agree with TRBD1. Germline V gene data show CDR1 as DFQATT and CDR2 as SNEGSKA (reference sequence). The V segment lost 3 bases and the J segment 5 bases; nucleotides outside the gene matches: 11. The CDR3 has 15 amino acids. In DNA form, the CDR3 reads TGCAGTGCTAGGGGGACCGCGGCAGGGGGAGATACGCAGTATTTT. Its translation: CSARGTAAGGDTQYF.

This clonotype was seen repeatedly, ten times or more. This chain joins TRBV7-9 and TRBJ1-1; D may be TRBD1 (5 bases). The CDR3 contains 15 residues. The germline V gene encodes CDR1 SEHNR and CDR2 FQNEAQ (reference sequence). V dropped 4 bases and J dropped 5 bases, with 17 bases sitting between them. The CDR3 protein is CASSSGGLGNTEAFF. The CDR3 DNA reads as TGTGCCAGCAGCTCTGGGGGACTGGGGAATACTGAAGCTTTCTTT.

V gene TRBV27 combines with J gene TRBJ1-6; 10 bases align to TRBD1. CDR3 length: 17 amino acids. Germline V CDR1 and CDR2: MNHEY, SMNVEV (reference sequence). V lost 9 bases to trimming and J lost 7 bases; unmatched junction nucleotides: 15. The CDR3 DNA follows: TGTGCCAGAAAGATATCAGGAAGGGGACAGGGGAATTCACCCCTCCACTTT. It translates to CARKISGRGQGNSPLHF.

This clonotype was observed once. This chain joins TRBV6-1 and TRBJ2-1; possibly TRBD1 or TRBD2 for D (5 bases each). The germline CDR1 and CDR2 sequences are MNHNS and SASEGT. The V end lost 8 bases, the J end lost 2 bases, and 13 bases lay between the germline ends. The CDR3 totals 14 residues. As DNA, the CDR3 is TGTGCCAGCTTTGCCCAGGGACCCTACAATGAGCAGTTCTTC. Protein sequence: CASFAQGPYNEQFF.

This clonotype has more than one count but fewer than ten. This rearrangement joins TRBV4-3 to TRBJ2-7; D might be TRBD1 (6 bases). V gave up 4 bases and J gave up 3 bases, with 10 bases separating them. Germline V CDR1 and CDR2: LGHNA, YSLEER. This CDR3 comprises 13 residues. Here the CDR3 reads CASSRTVFYEQYF. CDR3 DNA sequence: TGCGCCAGCAGCCGGACAGTTTTCTACGAGCAGTACTTC.